Listed below are T cell receptor beta chains from one sample, sequenced in a study of T-cell reconstitution after alpha-beta-depleted transplantation in children. One entry per CDR3 protein results from TCRdb running MiXCR on the PCR reads. The sample holds roughly 120,000 distinct CDR3 sequences, 23% seen once. The sample here was PBMCs, mostly from graft donor cells, taken 180 days after TCRalphabeta/CD19-depleted stem cell transplant. The receptors come from a male patient between 2 and 10 years old who had a stem cell transplant for chronic granulomatous disease, so the T cells may come from the graft donor. The CDR3 runs from the conserved cysteine through the conserved F or W. Fields, in order: CDR3 protein, CDR3 DNA, J gene, D gene, V gene, clone size. D genes are given only for firm matches. A row's size may be missing; if present it is once, few, many or a size class.

CDR3aa: CASSFSPTSGEETQYF; CDR3nt: TGCGCCAGCAGCTTCTCACCGACTAGCGGGGAAGAGACCCAGTACTTC; j_gene: TRBJ2-5; d_gene: TRBD2; v_gene: TRBV5-1; abundance: -
CDR3aa: CASSLRGGIQPQHF; CDR3nt: TGTGCCAGCAGCCTCAGGGGTGGCATTCAGCCCCAGCATTTT; j_gene: TRBJ1-5; d_gene: -; v_gene: TRBV12-3/TRBV12-4; abundance: -
CDR3aa: CASSLAAGYTEAFF; CDR3nt: TGTGCCAGCAGCTTAGCGGCAGGGTACACTGAAGCTTTCTTT; j_gene: TRBJ1-1; d_gene: -; v_gene: TRBV7-2; abundance: -
CDR3aa: CASSFPRRTRSSDEKLFF; CDR3nt: TGTGCCAGCTCCTTCCCACGACGGACACGGAGTAGTGATGAAAAACTGTTTTTT; j_gene: TRBJ1-4; d_gene: -; v_gene: TRBV18; abundance: -
CDR3aa: CASSPTGGTYNEQFF; CDR3nt: TGTGCCAGCAGTCCAACAGGGGGAACCTACAATGAGCAGTTCTTC; j_gene: TRBJ2-1; d_gene: TRBD1; v_gene: TRBV12-3/TRBV12-4; abundance: many
CDR3aa: CASSLWGSRVDSTDTQYF; CDR3nt: TGTGCCAGCAGCTTGTGGGGATCTAGGGTTGATAGCACAGATACGCAGTATTTT; j_gene: TRBJ2-3; d_gene: -; v_gene: TRBV5-8; abundance: few
CDR3aa: CSVEDEQFF; CDR3nt: TGCAGCGTTGAAGACGAGCAGTTCTTC; j_gene: TRBJ2-1; d_gene: -; v_gene: TRBV29-1; abundance: -
CDR3aa: CASSLPGPYEQYF; CDR3nt: TGTGCCAGCAGCTTACCGGGGCCCTACGAGCAGTACTTC; j_gene: TRBJ2-7; d_gene: -; v_gene: TRBV7-9; abundance: -
CDR3aa: CASTGNEQFF; CDR3nt: TGTGCCAGCACGGGGAATGAGCAGTTCTTC; j_gene: TRBJ2-1; d_gene: -; v_gene: TRBV2; abundance: -
CDR3aa: CASSLVGSEQFF; CDR3nt: TGTGCCAGCAGCTTGGTTGGTTCTGAGCAGTTCTTC; j_gene: TRBJ2-1; d_gene: -; v_gene: TRBV5-6; abundance: many
CDR3aa: CASSLGLWSTDTQYF; CDR3nt: TGTGCCAGCAGTCTGGGCCTTTGGAGCACAGATACGCAGTATTTT; j_gene: TRBJ2-3; d_gene: -; v_gene: TRBV6-5; abundance: -
CDR3aa: CASRTGRSNTEAFF; CDR3nt: TGTGCCAGCAGGACAGGGAGATCGAACACTGAAGCTTTCTTT; j_gene: TRBJ1-1; d_gene: TRBD1; v_gene: TRBV6-1; abundance: -
CDR3aa: CASRVLGLPNEKLFF; CDR3nt: TGCGCCAGCAGAGTTTTGGGACTCCCTAATGAAAAACTGTTTTTT; j_gene: TRBJ1-4; d_gene: -; v_gene: TRBV5-1; abundance: many
CDR3aa: CASSFRTGGYSYEQYF; CDR3nt: TGTGCCAGCAGTTTTCGGACAGGGGGGTACTCCTACGAGCAGTACTTC; j_gene: TRBJ2-7; d_gene: TRBD1; v_gene: TRBV12-3/TRBV12-4; abundance: few
CDR3aa: CASSRTIGGEQFF; CDR3nt: TGTGCCAGCAGTCGTACGATAGGCGGCGAGCAGTTCTTC; j_gene: TRBJ2-1; d_gene: -; v_gene: TRBV12-3/TRBV12-4; abundance: -
CDR3aa: CASKPGGGEKLFF; CDR3nt: TGTGCCAGCAAGCCAGGGGGGGGTGAAAAACTGTTTTTT; j_gene: TRBJ1-4; d_gene: TRBD1; v_gene: TRBV12-3/TRBV12-4; abundance: -
CDR3aa: CASSLNREDTQYF; CDR3nt: TGTGCCAGCAGCTTAAATCGCGAGGATACGCAGTATTTT; j_gene: TRBJ2-3; d_gene: -; v_gene: TRBV7-2; abundance: many
CDR3aa: CASSWGPRGYEQYF; CDR3nt: TGTGCCAGCAGTTGGGGACCCCGAGGATACGAGCAGTACTTC; j_gene: TRBJ2-7; d_gene: -; v_gene: TRBV27; abundance: few
CDR3aa: CASSTTGQDWNEQFF; CDR3nt: TGTGCCAGCAGCACAACGGGACAGGATTGGAATGAGCAGTTCTTC; j_gene: TRBJ2-1; d_gene: TRBD1; v_gene: TRBV9; abundance: many
CDR3aa: CSAVTRTSGRALETQYF; CDR3nt: TGCAGTGCTGTGACGAGGACTAGCGGGAGGGCCTTAGAGACCCAGTACTTC; j_gene: TRBJ2-5; d_gene: TRBD2; v_gene: TRBV20-1; abundance: -
CDR3aa: CASSLVSGSYEQYF; CDR3nt: TGCGCCAGCAGCTTGGTTAGCGGGAGCTACGAGCAGTACTTC; j_gene: TRBJ2-7; d_gene: TRBD2; v_gene: TRBV5-1; abundance: -
CDR3aa: CASRGEGAVHSYEQYF; CDR3nt: TGTGCCAGCAGGGGGGAGGGGGCGGTTCACTCCTACGAGCAGTACTTC; j_gene: TRBJ2-7; d_gene: -; v_gene: TRBV28; abundance: -